This TCR beta chain was identified in a study of T cells after yellow fever vaccination. On the study more broadly: Fractions low in cell number were prepared with SMART-Seq v4 Ultra Low Input.

Regarding the study as a whole: The bulk population could contribute abundant contaminating clonotypes to FACS-sorted repertoires.

On this clonotype: Its antigen remains unidentified.

CDR1 is SGHRS, CDR2 YFSETQ, per germline. The CDR3 extends over 14 amino acids. The V end was cut by 4 bases, the J end by 10 bases, with 18 bases between. By 5'RACE template switching, TCR cDNA was produced, with a universal primer site and UMIs added in the process. Each CDR3 protein gets one entry after TCRdb re-called the 5' RACE reads with MiXCR. Counted here are around 140,000 distinct CDR3 sequences, around 6.3% occurring once; the ten biggest clones make up under 0.7%. The chain is built from TRBV5-1 and TRBJ2-1; D possibly matches TRBD1 or TRBD2 (5 bases each). This sequence originates from a young man who received the YFV17D yellow fever vaccine. Sequencing was performed on CD4+ T cells sorted from PBMCs, taken 10 days after the yellow fever booster vaccination. CDR3 sequence reads: CASSSRDREEEQFF. The CDR3 nucleotides are TGCGCCAGCAGCAGCCGGGACCGTGAGGAGGAGCAGTTCTTC. Based on the CDR3 plus reference TRBV5-1 and TRBJ2-1, the full variable domain is KAGVTQTPRYLIKTRGQQVTLSCSPISGHRSVSWYQQTPGQGLQFLFEYFSETQRNKGNFPGRFSGRQFSNSRSEMNVSTLELGDSALYLCASSSRDREEEQFFGPGTRLTVL.